This T cell receptor (beta chain) was recorded in a study of CD8+ T cells in alopecia areata (dated by TCRdb to between 2017 and 2018). In terms of the full investigation: Treated patients were enrolled in an open-label pilot trial of oral tofacitinib, 5 to 10 mg twice daily, for moderate-to-severe alopecia areata. Tofacitinib was given for 6 to 18 months, followed by 6 months of follow-up off drug to assess delayed response and recurrence. To study T cell clonal expansion in alopecia areata, the researchers applied high-throughput TCRbeta sequencing to both the C3H/HeJ mouse model and human patients. In humans, TCRbeta sequencing was performed on scalp tissue and on sorted CD4+ and CD8+ peripheral blood T cells from healthy controls and from patients with patchy or totalis/universalis alopecia areata. Biopsies were taken from tofacitinib-treated patients at baseline and at 4 and 24 weeks of treatment, and a later scalp biopsy was taken in several of the tofacitinib-treated patients. Scalp clonality was compared among normal scalp (n=4), patchy alopecia areata scalp (n=8), and alopecia totalis/universalis scalp (n=8). The RNA source kit depended on sample type: the PAXgene miRNA kit for fixed scalp, the miRNeasy kit for PBMCs, and the RNeasy kit for mouse skin. TCRbeta CDR3 regions were amplified by immunoSEQ multiplex PCR with 35 Vbeta forward and 13 Jbeta reverse primers. The paper's findings and limits, for the study overall: Unlike mouse skin, where gammadelta T cells dominate, normal human skin contains resident alphabeta T cells that get sequenced too, which complicates analysis of the scalp TCR repertoire. Lesional scalp, especially in alopecia totalis/universalis, showed higher clonality and more expanded CD8+ clones than normal scalp, suggesting antigenic drive. Shared TCR sequences between patients were less evident than in mice, which may be partly attributable to HLA diversity in the patient population.

The library was produced with the immunoSEQ multiplex PCR assay. RNA was extracted from all samples and reverse transcribed into cDNA, which served as template for TCR sequencing. First-strand cDNA was synthesized with SuperScript III using a 2:1 mix of oligo-dT and random hexamers. Amplification bias was assessed with a synthetic immune receptor repertoire, and residual bias was removed computationally. As for the original processing: Raw reads were preprocessed for error removal, and CDR3 was defined according to IMGT conventions as running from the conserved cysteine to phenylalanine. Clonality was computed by normalizing Shannon entropy by log2 of the number of productive unique TCRs and subtracting the result from 1. Scalp TCRbeta sequences were cross-referenced with sorted blood CD4 and CD8 repertoires so that the CD4 or CD8 identity of scalp clones could be inferred. The table comes from immuneACCESS by way of TCRdb, which keeps in-frame sequences with V and J called. Part of the clones is missing from these tables; in studies checked, under half for an unresolved V gene and the rest for unknown reasons. That table furnishes V, J and clone size, whereas the DNA furnished D and trimming. Recorded for this sample are about 97,000 clones; about two fifths of them occurred a single time. About 1.5% of the sample is in the top ten clones.

From alopecia areata patients, peripheral blood was collected along with lesional scalp punch biopsies. PBMCs were separated by density centrifugation and stained for CD3, CD4 and CD8, after which CD4+ and CD8+ T cells were sorted on a FACSAria. As concerns this clone: What antigen it recognizes has not been identified. No much larger clone is present one base from it, and per-base qualities are unavailable.

V drops 0 bases and J drops 5 bases, leaving 9 bases in between. The germline V gene encodes CDR1 SGDLS and CDR2 YYNGEE. The CDR3 runs 15 residues from the cysteine to the phenylalanine. Of the read, only the CDR3 DNA is kept; its 45 bases are in frame from base 1. Input material: CD4+ T cells sorted from blood. This clonotype was sampled from a human donor with alopecia areata. The rearranged segments are TRBV9 and TRBJ1-6; the D gene cannot be named for sure. This receptor carries the CDR3 CASSVVGADNSPLHF. The sequenced DNA is TGTGCCAGCAGCGTAGTTGGCGCAGATAATTCACCCCTCCACTTT.